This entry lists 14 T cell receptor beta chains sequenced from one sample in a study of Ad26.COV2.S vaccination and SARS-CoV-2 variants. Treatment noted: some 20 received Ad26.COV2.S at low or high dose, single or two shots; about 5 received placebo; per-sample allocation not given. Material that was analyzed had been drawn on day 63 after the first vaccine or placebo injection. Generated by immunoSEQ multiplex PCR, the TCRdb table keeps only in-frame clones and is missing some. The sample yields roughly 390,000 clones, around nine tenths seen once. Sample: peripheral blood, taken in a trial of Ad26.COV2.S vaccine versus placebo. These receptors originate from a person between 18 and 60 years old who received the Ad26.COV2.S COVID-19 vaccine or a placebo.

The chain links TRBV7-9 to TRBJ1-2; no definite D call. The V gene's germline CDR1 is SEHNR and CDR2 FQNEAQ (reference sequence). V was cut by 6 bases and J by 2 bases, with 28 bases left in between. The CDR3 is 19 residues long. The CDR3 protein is CASRHKSHKKSVENYGYTF. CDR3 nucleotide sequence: TGTGCCAGCAGACATAAAAGCCACAAGAAATCGGTGGAGAACTATGGCTACACCTTC.

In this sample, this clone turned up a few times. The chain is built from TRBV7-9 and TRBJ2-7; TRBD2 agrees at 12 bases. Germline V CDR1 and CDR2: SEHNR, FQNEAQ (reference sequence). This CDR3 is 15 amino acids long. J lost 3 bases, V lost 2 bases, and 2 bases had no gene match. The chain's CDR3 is CASSLLAGGSYEQYF. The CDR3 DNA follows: TGTGCCAGCAGCTTACTAGCGGGGGGGAGCTACGAGCAGTACTTC.

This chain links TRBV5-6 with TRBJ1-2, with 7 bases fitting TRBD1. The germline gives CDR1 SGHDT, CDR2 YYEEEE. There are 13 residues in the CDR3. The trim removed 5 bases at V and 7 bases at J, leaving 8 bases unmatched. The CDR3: CASRTTGLRGYTF. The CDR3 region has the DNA TGTGCCAGCAGGACGACAGGGCTGCGTGGCTACACCTTC.

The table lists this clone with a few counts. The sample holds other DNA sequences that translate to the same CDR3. This chain's CDR3 is CASSPQGANSPLHF. DNA of the CDR3: TGTGCCAGCTCACCCCAGGGGGCCAATTCACCCCTCCACTTT. This chain links TRBV18 with TRBJ1-6, with 8 bases lining up with TRBD1. The CDR3 length is 14 residues. Germline loops: CDR1 KGHSH, CDR2 LQKENI. Losses at the gene ends were 3 bases for V and 7 bases for J; bases not matched to a gene: 2.

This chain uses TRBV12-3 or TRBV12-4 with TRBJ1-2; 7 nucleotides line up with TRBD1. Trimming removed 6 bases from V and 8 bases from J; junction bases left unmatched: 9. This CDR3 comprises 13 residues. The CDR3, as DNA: TGTGCCAGCAGACCTACAGGGGCTATAGGCTACACCTTC. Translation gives CASRPTGAIGYTF.

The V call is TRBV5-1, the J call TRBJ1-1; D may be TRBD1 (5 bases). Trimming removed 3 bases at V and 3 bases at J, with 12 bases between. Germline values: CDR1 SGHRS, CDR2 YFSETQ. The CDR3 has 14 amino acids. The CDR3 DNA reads TGCGCCAGCAGCTATGGGGGGTCGGACACTGAAGCTTTCTTT. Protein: CASSYGGSDTEAFF.

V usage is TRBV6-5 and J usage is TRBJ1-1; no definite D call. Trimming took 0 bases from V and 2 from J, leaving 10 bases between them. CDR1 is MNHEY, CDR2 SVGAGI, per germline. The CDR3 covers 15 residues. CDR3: CASSYSQSANTEAFF. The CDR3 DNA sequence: TGTGCCAGCAGTTACTCGCAATCAGCCAACACTGAAGCTTTCTTT.

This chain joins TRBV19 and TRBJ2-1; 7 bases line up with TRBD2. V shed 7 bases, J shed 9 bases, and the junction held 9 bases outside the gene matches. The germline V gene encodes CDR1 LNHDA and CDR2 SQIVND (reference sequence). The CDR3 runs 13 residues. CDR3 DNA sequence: TGTGCCAGTACCCCGGGGGGTATAGGTGAGCAGTTCTTC. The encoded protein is CASTPGGIGEQFF.

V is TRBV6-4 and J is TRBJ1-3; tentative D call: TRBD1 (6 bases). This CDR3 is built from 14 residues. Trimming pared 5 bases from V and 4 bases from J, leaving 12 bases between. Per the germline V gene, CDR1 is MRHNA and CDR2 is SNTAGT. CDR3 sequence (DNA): TGTGCCAGCAGTCAGGACAGTTTCGGAAACACCATATATTTT. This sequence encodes CASSQDSFGNTIYF.

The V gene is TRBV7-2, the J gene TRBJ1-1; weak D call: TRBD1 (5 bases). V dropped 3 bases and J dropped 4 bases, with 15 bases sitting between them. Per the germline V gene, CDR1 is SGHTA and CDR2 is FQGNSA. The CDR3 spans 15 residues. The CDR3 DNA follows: TGTGCCAGCAGCTTGGGACCACCCCCAGGCACTGAAGCTTTCTTT. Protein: CASSLGPPPGTEAFF.

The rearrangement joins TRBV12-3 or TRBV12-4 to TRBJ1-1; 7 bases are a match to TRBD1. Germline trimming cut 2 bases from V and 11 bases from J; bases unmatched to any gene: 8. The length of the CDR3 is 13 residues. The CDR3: CASSLSAQGVAFF. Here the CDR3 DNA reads TGTGCCAGCAGTTTATCTGCCCAGGGGGTCGCTTTCTTT.

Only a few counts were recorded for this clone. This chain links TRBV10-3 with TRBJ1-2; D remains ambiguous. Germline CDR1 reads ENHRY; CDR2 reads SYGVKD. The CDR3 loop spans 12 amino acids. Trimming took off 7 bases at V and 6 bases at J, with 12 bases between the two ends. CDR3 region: CAITRGIDGYTF. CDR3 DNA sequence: TGTGCCATCACCCGGGGTATCGATGGCTACACCTTC.

CDR3 nucleotide sequence: TGTGCCAGCAGCCGACAGACTAGCACAGATACGCAGTATTTT. Translated, it gives CASSRQTSTDTQYF. The chain has TRBV7-8 and TRBJ2-3; D may be TRBD1 (5 bases). CDR1 and CDR2 (germline): SGHVS, FQNEAQ. The V end lost 5 bases, the J end lost 0 bases, and 9 bases lay between the germline ends. The CDR3 is 14 residues long.

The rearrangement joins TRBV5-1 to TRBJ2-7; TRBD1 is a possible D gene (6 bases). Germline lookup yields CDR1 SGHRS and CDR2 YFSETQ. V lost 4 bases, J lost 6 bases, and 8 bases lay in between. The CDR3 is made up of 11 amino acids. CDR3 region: CASSSRGEQYF. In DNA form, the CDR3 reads TGCGCCAGCAGCAGCAGGGGCGAGCAGTACTTC.